A single T cell receptor beta chain is shown here with its context. The antigen is not known. This record comes from a study of T cells after yellow fever vaccination. V lost 0 bases and J lost 0, with 26 bases in between. The CDR3 has 22 amino acids. The germline V gene encodes CDR1 MNHEY and CDR2 SMNVEV (reference sequence). The study, taken as a whole, reports: Most clones from primary vaccination resurfaced after the booster (about 96% CD4, more than 75% CD8). Contaminants from the bulk population, in the form of abundant clonotypes, could be found in FACS-sorted repertoires. The CD4 compartment and the CD8 compartment contained a small share of clonotypes in common.

Template switching by 5'RACE produced TCR cDNA, adding a universal primer site and UMIs. TCRdb re-called the 5' RACE reads with MiXCR, one entry per CDR3 protein. The table includes 620,000 or so distinct CDR3 sequences, 10% to 15% detected once. The chain employs TRBV27 and TRBJ2-2; D is uncertain. This TCR was sampled from a man aged 25-40 years who received the YFV17D yellow fever vaccine. The material was PBMCs, obtained on the day of the yellow fever booster vaccination. CDR3 DNA sequence: TGTGCCAGCAGTTTATCCCGTAATTTGGGTTTGTTGCGCTTCGCGAACACCGGGGAGCTGTTTTTT. This encodes CASSLSRNLGLLRFANTGELFF.